Each of the 16 T cell receptor beta chains below was sequenced from the same sample in a study of T cell repertoires in cytomegalovirus infection. No antigen is known for these receptors. Using its own MiXCR run on the reads, TCRdb lists one record per CDR3 protein. The table includes roughly 700,000 distinct CDR3 sequences, about 30% detected once. The material was cultured PBMCs, obtained from culture after CMV antigen stimulation. Receptor source: a human donor in good health (CMV status not recorded). Some clones in this sample may be carry-over from other donors' samples.

This clonotype was seen many times. The CDR3: CASSLAVGSGEAFF. In DNA, the CDR3 is TGTGCCAGCAGCTTAGCGGTAGGGTCGGGTGAAGCTTTCTTT. The chain employs TRBV7-6 and TRBJ1-1; unclear D gene. There are 14 residues in the CDR3. V was trimmed by 0 bases and J by 7 bases, leaving 12 bases between them. Germline assignment: CDR1 SGHVS and CDR2 FNYEAQ.

V gene TRBV6-2 or TRBV6-3 combines with J gene TRBJ1-5; D is possibly TRBD1 (5 bases). CDR3 size: 16 residues. Germline-derived CDR1 and CDR2 are MNHEY and SVGEGT. Trimming left V 2 bases short and J 5 bases short, with 16 bases between. CDR3: CASSYGPGGAYQPQHF. The DNA of the CDR3 is TGTGCCAGCAGTTACGGGCCTGGAGGGGCTTATCAGCCCCAGCATTTT.

The chain combines TRBV10-3 with TRBJ2-1; no definite D call. V was cut by 10 bases and J by 7 bases, with 11 bases left in between. Germline CDR1 is ENHRY and CDR2 is SYGVKD. This CDR3 has 11 amino acids. The CDR3, as DNA: TGTGCCACCCGGTGGGCAAATGAGCAGTTCTTC. Translated, it gives CATRWANEQFF.

Many counts were recorded for this clonotype. The chain is built from TRBV7-2 and TRBJ2-7; possibly TRBD1 or TRBD2 for D (5 bases each). The CDR3 runs 15 residues. V was trimmed by 2 bases and J by 5 bases, leaving 16 bases between them. Germline CDR1 reads SGHTA; CDR2 reads FQGNSA. The CDR3 protein is CASSLRPGWDDEQYF. CDR3 DNA: TGTGCCAGCAGCTTAAGGCCAGGGTGGGACGACGAGCAGTACTTC.

J is TRBJ2-7 and V is TRBV7-6; 9 nucleotides align to TRBD1. The CDR3 runs to 15 residues. The germline V gene encodes CDR1 SGHVS and CDR2 FNYEAQ. Trimming removed 5 bases from V and 3 bases from J; junction bases left unmatched: 8. The chain's CDR3 is CASSPNPGQGYEQYF. DNA of the CDR3: TGTGCCAGCAGCCCGAATCCGGGACAGGGCTACGAGCAGTACTTC.

The V call is TRBV7-6, the J call TRBJ2-5; 11 positions match TRBD2. The CDR3 is 18 residues long. Germline loops: CDR1 SGHVS, CDR2 FNYEAQ. Germline trimming cut 0 bases from V and 3 bases from J; bases unmatched to any gene: 9. The CDR3 is CASSLALAGVRGEETQYF. CDR3 coding DNA: TGTGCCAGCAGCTTAGCACTAGCGGGAGTCCGAGGGGAAGAGACCCAGTACTTC.

This clonotype was picked up one time. The CDR3 bases are TGTGCCAGCAGTTTATTTCCGAGGGGGAATTCACCCCTCCACTTT. It codes for CASSLFPRGNSPLHF. The rearrangement joins TRBV27 to TRBJ1-6; a possible D gene is TRBD1 (6 bases). Germline assignment: CDR1 MNHEY and CDR2 SMNVEV (reference sequence). The V end lost 1 base, the J end lost 7 bases, and 11 bases lay between the germline ends. The CDR3 is 15 residues long.

This clonotype turned up a few times. The rearrangement joins TRBV7-9 to TRBJ2-7, with 7 bases fitting TRBD2. The CDR3 totals 15 residues. Germline CDR1 reads SEHNR; CDR2 reads FQNEAQ (reference sequence). The trim removed 5 bases at V and 1 base at J, leaving 8 bases unmatched. In DNA form, the CDR3 reads TGTGCCAGCAGCGGGGGAGGGGTGGGGTCCTACGAGCAGTACTTC. Translated: CASSGGGVGSYEQYF.

This clonotype was observed a few times. The chain has TRBV20-1 and TRBJ1-3; a weak D match, TRBD1 (5 bases). This CDR3 comprises 13 residues. The V end was cut by 6 bases, the J end by 1 base, with 10 bases between. Germline values: CDR1 DFQATT, CDR2 SNEGSKA (reference sequence). The CDR3 DNA is TGCAGTGCGGGACTGCCGTCTGGAAACACCATATATTTT. Protein: CSAGLPSGNTIYF.

V is TRBV7-9 and J is TRBJ1-1; D possibly corresponds to TRBD1 (5 bases). V was cut by 6 bases and J by 1 base, with 9 bases left in between. Germline V CDR1 and CDR2: SEHNR, FQNEAQ (reference sequence). The CDR3 runs 13 residues. CDR3 protein: CASRDTKNTEAFF. CDR3 coding DNA: TGTGCCAGCAGGGACACGAAGAACACTGAAGCTTTCTTT.

This clonotype came up a few times. The chain links TRBV12-3 or TRBV12-4 to TRBJ1-6, with unresolved D. Trimming pared 8 bases from V and 8 bases from J, leaving 13 bases between. The CDR3 runs to 13 residues. CDR3 nucleotides: TGTGCCAGCGCACTCCCCGGGGATTCACCCCTCCACTTT. It yields the protein CASALPGDSPLHF.

The chain joins TRBV20-1 to TRBJ2-1; TRBD2 matches 11 bases. J was trimmed by 8 bases and V by 0 bases; bases with no gene match: 3. Per germline, CDR1 DFQATT and CDR2 SNEGSKA (reference sequence). This CDR3 has 14 amino acids. CDR3 sequence (DNA): TGCAGTGCTAGAGATAGCGGGAGGGCCGATGAGCAGTTCTTC. Protein product: CSARDSGRADEQFF.

V gene TRBV4-2 combines with J gene TRBJ1-4, with D unclear. There are 17 residues in the CDR3. The germline CDR1 and CDR2 sequences are LGHNA and YNFKEQ. Trimming took off 4 bases at V and 0 bases at J, with 15 bases between the two ends. CDR3 region: CASSRDPTGATNEKLFF. The CDR3 DNA reads TGTGCCAGCAGCCGCGACCCCACGGGAGCAACTAATGAAAAACTGTTTTTT.

This clonotype was picked up many times. The chain uses TRBV7-2 and TRBJ1-1; D gene ambiguous. Deletions cut 3 bases from V and 1 base from J, with 6 bases between. Germline assignment: CDR1 SGHTA and CDR2 FQGNSA. The CDR3 totals 13 residues. This chain's CDR3 is CASSFTANTEAFF. In nucleotides, the CDR3 is TGTGCCAGCAGCTTTACAGCGAACACTGAAGCTTTCTTT.

This chain connects TRBV12-3 or TRBV12-4 to TRBJ2-2, with 7 bases lining up with TRBD2. V shed 3 bases, J shed 7 bases, and the junction held 5 bases outside the gene matches. The CDR3 has 14 residues. The CDR3 sequence is CASSFIGGGGELFF. In nucleotides, the CDR3 is TGTGCCAGCAGTTTTATCGGCGGGGGCGGGGAGCTGTTTTTT.

V usage is TRBV19 and J usage is TRBJ2-1; 10 bases match TRBD2. The J segment lost 4 bases and the V segment lost 6 bases, leaving 9 bases of the junction unmatched. The CDR3 loop spans 16 amino acids. Germline V CDR1 and CDR2: LNHDA, SQIVND (reference sequence). CDR3 region: CASRSSGRAPYNEQFF. The CDR3 DNA is TGTGCCAGTAGGTCCAGCGGGAGGGCCCCATACAATGAGCAGTTCTTC.